The 5 T cell receptor beta chains below all came from one sample that was sequenced in a study of graft-versus-host responses after intestinal transplantation. Their target antigens are unknown. The method was immunoSEQ multiplex PCR; TCRdb's version includes in-frame clones alone and lacks a portion of them. Among just under 65,000 clones listed, over 90% were seen once. The sample here was unstimulated CD8+ T cells sorted from spleen or lymph node cells, taken before transplant. The receptor source for this set is a human donor who was the organ donor for an intestinal transplant.

The J gene is TRBJ2-6, the V gene TRBV4-1; weak D call: TRBD1 (5 bases). CDR1 and CDR2 from the germline V gene are MGHRA and YSYEKL. Trimming took 0 bases from V and 4 from J, leaving 13 bases between them. CDR3 size: 17 residues. CDR3 bases: TGCGCCAGCAGCCAAGAGTCCCGCCAGGGAGGGGCCAACGTCCTGACTTTC. This codes for CASSQESRQGGANVLTF.

This chain links TRBV6-1 with TRBJ2-3; 12 bases are a match to TRBD2. The CDR3 totals 14 residues. V gave up 7 bases and J gave up 4 bases; unmatched junction bases: 3. In germline, CDR1 is MNHNS, CDR2 SASEGT. CDR3 nucleotide sequence: TGTGCCAGCAATCCTAGCGGGAGGGCAGATACGCAGTATTTT. This encodes CASNPSGRADTQYF.

This clone was seen only a few times. The chain uses TRBV6-1 and TRBJ2-7; the D is unclear. Germline V gene sequence: CDR1 MNHNS, CDR2 SASEGT. This CDR3 has 11 amino acids. With 2 bases removed from V and 6 bases from J, the gap between germline ends came to 5 bases. CDR3 sequence reads: CASSEPLEQYF. CDR3 nucleotides: TGTGCCAGCAGTGAACCCCTCGAGCAGTACTTC.

The genes are TRBV7-2 and TRBJ2-1; 7 bases are shared with TRBD1. After removal of 4 bases from V and 3 bases from J, the junction contained 6 bases not matched to a gene. There are 15 residues in the CDR3. Germline values: CDR1 SGHTA, CDR2 FQGNSA. The CDR3 DNA follows: TGTGCCAGCAGCTACACGGGACAGAACTACAATGAGCAGTTCTTC. As protein: CASSYTGQNYNEQFF.

This clone was detected only once. The J gene is TRBJ2-3, the V gene TRBV6-4; TRBD1 matches 9 bases. Germline loops: CDR1 MRHNA, CDR2 SNTAGT. The CDR3 consists of 16 residues. Losses at the gene ends were 0 bases for V and 4 bases for J; bases not matched to a gene: 5. The CDR3 sequence: CASSDSETGGSDTQYF. In DNA, the CDR3 is TGTGCCAGCAGTGACTCAGAGACAGGGGGTTCAGATACGCAGTATTTT.